The clone carrying this T cell receptor beta chain has ten or more counts. The data belong to a study of metastatic and nonmetastatic thyroid tumors. This CDR3 spans 15 amino acids. Losses at the gene ends were 5 bases for V and 4 bases for J; bases not matched to a gene: 5. The germline CDR1 and CDR2 sequences are MDHEN and SYDVKM. Methods used by the authors: The study built a papillary thyroid cancer distant-metastasis classifier from CDR3 differences across clinicopathological groups. TCRdb re-processed the PCR reads through MiXCR. These V and J calls derive from TCRdb rather than the authors' analysis. The sample contains 30,000 to 35,000 clones, roughly 17% of which appear only once. Every patient was untreated before thyroid surgery.

The sequencing sample was made of blood. The chain combines TRBV28 with TRBJ1-1; 12 bases fit TRBD1. This clonotype was obtained from a female donor with papillary thyroid cancer or a benign thyroid nodule (not recorded which). Some clones in this sample may be carry-over from other donors' samples. The CDR3 nucleotides are TGTGCCAGCAGTGGGACAGGGGGCATAGGCACTGAAGCTTTCTTT. Translated: CASSGTGGIGTEAFF.